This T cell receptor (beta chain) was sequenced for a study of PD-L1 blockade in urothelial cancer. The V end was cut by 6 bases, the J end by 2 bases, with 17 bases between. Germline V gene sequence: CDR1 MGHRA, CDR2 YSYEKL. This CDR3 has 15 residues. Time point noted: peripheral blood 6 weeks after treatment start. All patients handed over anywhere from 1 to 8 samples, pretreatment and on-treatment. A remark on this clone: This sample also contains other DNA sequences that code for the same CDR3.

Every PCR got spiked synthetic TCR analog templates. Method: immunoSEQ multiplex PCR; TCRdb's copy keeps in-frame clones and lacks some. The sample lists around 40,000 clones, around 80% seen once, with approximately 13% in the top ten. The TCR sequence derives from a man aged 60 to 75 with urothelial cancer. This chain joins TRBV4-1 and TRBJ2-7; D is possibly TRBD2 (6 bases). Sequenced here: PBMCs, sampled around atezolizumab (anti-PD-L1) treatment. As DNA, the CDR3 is TGCGCCAGCAGACTAATTGCGGGATCCCCCTACGAGCAGTACTTC. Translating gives CASRLIAGSPYEQYF.